The 9 T cell receptor beta chains below were found in one sample sequenced in a study of memory CD4+ T cells and cytomegalovirus serostatus. Data came from immunoSEQ multiplex PCR; TCRdb stores just in-frame clones and leaves some out. Of around 50,000 clones listed, roughly three quarters are singletons. Single viable CD3+CD4+CD8-CD45RO+ cells were sorted as the memory CD4+ T cells. Sequencing input: memory CD4+ T cells from blood. The receptors originated from an adult in good health and CMV-seronegative.

The J gene is TRBJ2-3, the V gene TRBV7-3; 7 nucleotides match TRBD2. Trimming at V came to 2 bases and at J to 6 bases, leaving 11 bases not matched to a gene. In germline, CDR1 is SGHTA, CDR2 FQGTGA. CDR3 length equals 16 residues. Here the CDR3 DNA reads TGTGCCAGCAGCTTAGGGCTAGCGGCTAGCCGGGATACGCAGTATTTT. Encoded protein: CASSLGLAASRDTQYF.

The chain links TRBV2 to TRBJ1-5; no clear D. V lost 6 bases and J 2 bases, leaving 14 bases between the germline ends. Germline values: CDR1 SNHLY, CDR2 FYNNEI. The CDR3 extends over 15 amino acids. Here the CDR3 DNA reads TGTGCCAGCAGGGCCAGGTGGGAGCGCAATCAGCCCCAGCATTTT. Encoded protein: CASRARWERNQPQHF. Supplemented by reference TRBV2 and TRBJ1-5, the full variable domain reads EPEVTQTPSHQVTQMGQEVILRCVPISNHLYFYWYRQILGQKVEFLVSFYNNEISEKSEIFDDQFSVERPDGSNFTLKIRSTKLEDSAMYFCASRARWERNQPQHFGDGTRLSIL.

The chain joins TRBV5-6 to TRBJ2-1; possibly TRBD1 or TRBD2 for D (5 bases each). The CDR3 contains 15 residues. V lost 4 bases, J lost 5 bases, and 16 bases lay in between. The germline V gene has CDR1 SGHDT and CDR2 YYEEEE. The CDR3 DNA reads as TGTGCCAGCAGCCGGACGACGGGGACCCACAATGAGCAGTTCTTC. Its protein is CASSRTTGTHNEQFF.

The V gene is TRBV1, the J gene TRBJ2-1; the table's D call of TRBD2 was not tested on the DNA. TRBV1 is marked as a pseudogene. This CDR3 region has 16 residues. CDR3 coding DNA: TGCACCAGCAGCCACCCGACTAGCGGGAGATACAATGAGCAGTTCTTC. Amino acid sequence: CTSSHPTSGRYNEQFF.

The chain employs TRBV4-1 and TRBJ2-1; 8 bases match TRBD1. Per germline, CDR1 MGHRA and CDR2 YSYEKL. The CDR3 sequence is 14 residues long. V dropped 5 bases and J dropped 4; count of bases not matched to a gene: 4. The CDR3 sequence: CASSFRDRYNEQFF. The CDR3 nucleotides are TGCGCCAGCAGCTTCCGGGACAGGTACAATGAGCAGTTCTTC.

This clone has a handful of counts. The chain couples TRBV28 to TRBJ1-1; D possibly corresponds to TRBD1 (6 bases). The CDR3 totals 15 residues. Germline loops: CDR1 MDHEN, CDR2 SYDVKM. V was clipped by 2 bases and J by 5 bases, with 15 bases between them. This CDR3 is CASSLLGGAGTEAFF. CDR3 DNA sequence: TGTGCCAGCAGTTTACTGGGGGGCGCCGGAACTGAAGCTTTCTTT.

V usage is TRBV9 and J usage is TRBJ2-2; no definite D call. The length of the CDR3 is 14 residues. CDR1 and CDR2 (germline): SGDLS, YYNGEE. V shed 5 bases and J shed 3 bases, with 11 bases lying between them. This chain's CDR3 is CASREQAHTGELFF. CDR3 sequence (DNA): TGTGCCAGCAGGGAGCAGGCCCACACCGGGGAGCTGTTTTTT.

The chain recombines TRBV29-1 with TRBJ1-1; D is possibly TRBD1 (6 bases). Germline loops: CDR1 SQVTM, CDR2 ANQGSEA. The V end lost 6 bases, the J end lost 4 bases, and 15 bases lay between the germline ends. CDR3 size: 13 residues. CDR3 sequence reads: CSVTTGRGTEAFF. CDR3 sequence (DNA): TGCAGCGTGACGACAGGTCGGGGCACTGAAGCTTTCTTT.

V usage is TRBV6-5 and J usage is TRBJ2-7, with 9 nucleotides matching TRBD1. CDR1 and CDR2 from the germline V gene are MNHEY and SVGAGI. J lost 5 bases, V lost 2 bases, and 4 bases had no gene match. The CDR3 runs 14 residues. CDR3 loop: CASSYADRGDEQYF. The DNA for the CDR3 is TGTGCCAGCAGTTACGCGGACAGGGGAGACGAGCAGTACTTC.